A single sample gave rise to the 6 T cell receptor beta chains below, sequenced in a study of CD8 T cells in ankylosing spondylitis. TCRdb analysed the 5' RACE reads with MiXCR anew, one entry per CDR3 protein. The table shows a few hundred thousand distinct CDR3 sequences, with roughly 10% occurring only once. The specimen was blood, either unsorted or a sorted T cell fraction (not recorded which). Source of these receptors: a male donor with ankylosing spondylitis or in good health (not recorded which).

This chain connects TRBV20-1 to TRBJ1-1; D is ambiguous. With 2 bases removed from V and 1 base from J, the gap between germline ends came to 11 bases. CDR3 length: 14 amino acids. Germline assignment: CDR1 DFQATT and CDR2 SNEGSKA (reference sequence). The DNA for the CDR3 is TGCAGTGCTAGAACACAACCCGCGAACACTGAAGCTTTCTTT. Residues: CSARTQPANTEAFF.

This clonotype was detected many times. The gene calls are TRBV5-1 and TRBJ2-2; 7 positions agree with TRBD1. The CDR3 spans 15 residues. The V gene's germline CDR1 is SGHRS and CDR2 YFSETQ. Trimming at V came to 4 bases and at J to 0 bases, leaving 3 bases not matched to a gene. The DNA for the CDR3 is TGCGCCAGCAGCCTGGGACAGACGAACACCGGGGAGCTGTTTTTT. This encodes CASSLGQTNTGELFF.

This chain connects TRBV7-6 to TRBJ2-1; possibly TRBD2 for D (5 bases). Germline assignment: CDR1 SGHVS and CDR2 FNYEAQ. This CDR3 contains 19 residues. Trimming pared 1 base from V and 1 base from J, leaving 20 bases between. The chain's CDR3 is CASSLVVGGGAPSYNEQFF. For the CDR3, the DNA is TGTGCCAGCAGCTTAGTGGTGGGTGGAGGCGCACCATCCTACAATGAGCAGTTCTTC.

The V gene is TRBV6-5, the J gene TRBJ2-7, with 7 bases lining up with TRBD1. Germline V gene lookup returns CDR1 MNHEY and CDR2 SVGAGI. V trimming: 6 bases; J trimming: 0 bases; junction bases outside the gene matches: 8. CDR3 length: 15 residues. CDR3 sequence reads: CASSYRGLSSYEQYF. For the CDR3, the DNA is TGTGCCAGCAGCTACAGGGGATTAAGCTCCTACGAGCAGTACTTC.

Many counts were recorded for this clonotype. CDR3 loop: CASRQLNNQPQHF. In DNA, the CDR3 is TGTGCCAGTCGACAGCTAAACAATCAGCCCCAGCATTTT. The gene calls are TRBV6-1 and TRBJ1-5, with D possibly TRBD1 on 5 matching bases. Germline V gene sequence: CDR1 MNHNS, CDR2 SASEGT. Trimming shortened V by 9 bases and J by 3 bases, and 12 bases separated the two germline ends. The CDR3 has 13 amino acids.

This clonotype was observed a handful of times. J is TRBJ1-2 and V is TRBV5-5; D is unresolved. V lost 3 bases and J lost 8, with 14 bases in between. The CDR3 has 13 residues. Germline lookup yields CDR1 SGHKS and CDR2 YYEKEE (reference sequence). The CDR3 protein is CASSSLGGVGYTF. In DNA form, the CDR3 reads TGTGCCAGCAGCTCATTAGGTGGAGTAGGCTACACCTTC.